This passage covers 2 T cell receptor beta chains from one sample sequenced in a study of shared clonotypes between healthy human individuals. Some clones are missing from TCRdb's copy, which holds only in-frame ones; the method was immunoSEQ multiplex PCR. This sample has more than 1.2 million clones; 97% to 99% occur once, and the top ten carry around 0.38%. The sequenced sample was naive CD4+ T cells sorted from blood. Subset specified: CD45RA+ positively selected. Receptor source: a young man in good health.

The gene calls are TRBV27 and TRBJ2-1; TRBD1 aligns across 7 bases. Germline V gene lookup returns CDR1 MNHEY and CDR2 SMNVEV (reference sequence). The CDR3 is 16 residues long. The trim removed 7 bases at V and 0 bases at J, leaving 9 bases unmatched. CDR3 nucleotide sequence: TGTGCCAGCATGTCCCATACAGGGGACTCCTACAATGAGCAGTTCTTC. Translation: CASMSHTGDSYNEQFF.

About this clone itself: Other nucleotide sequences from this sample produce the same CDR3. The chain joins TRBV27 to TRBJ2-3; 11 nucleotides match TRBD2. CDR1 is MNHEY, CDR2 SMNVEV, per germline (reference sequence). The CDR3 runs to 16 residues. V lost 3 bases, J lost 0 bases, and 2 bases stayed unmatched. The CDR3 nucleotides are TGTGCCAGCAGTTTCCTAGCGGGAGGTAGCACAGATACGCAGTATTTT. The encoded protein is CASSFLAGGSTDTQYF.